Below are 19 T cell receptor beta chains sequenced from a single sample in a study of T cells in Graves' hyperthyroidism and ophthalmopathy. RNA transcripts were the template for amplifying TCR beta CDR3 regions. Carried out on the TCR CDR3, a first-round RT-PCR used the HTBI primer set. TCRdb itself ran the multiplex PCR reads through MiXCR, one entry per CDR3 protein. The sample yields some 460,000 distinct CDR3 sequences, around 16% seen once. The sample was blood. These receptors all come from a woman aged 18-30 years with Graves' hyperthyroidism.

This clonotype was detected a few times. The CDR3 sequence is CASSQVTGLAGTDTQYF. Here the CDR3 DNA reads TGTGCCAGCAGCCAAGTTACAGGACTAGCGGGCACAGATACGCAGTATTTT. The J gene is TRBJ2-3, the V gene TRBV14, with TRBD2 matching 10 bases. Unmatched junction bases numbered 5, after V lost 1 base and J lost 1 base. Per germline, CDR1 SGHDN and CDR2 FVKESK. CDR3 length: 17 residues.

This clonotype was found many times. The chain recombines TRBV29-1 with TRBJ2-3; tentatively, D is TRBD2 (6 bases). The CDR3 sequence is 14 residues long. V was cut by 1 base and J by 8 bases, with 16 bases left in between. Germline V gene lookup returns CDR1 SQVTM and CDR2 ANQGSEA. In DNA, the CDR3 is TGCAGCGTTGAAGTTGGGGACTCCGCAAGTACGCAGTATTTT. This encodes CSVEVGDSASTQYF.

The chain is built from TRBV6-5 and TRBJ2-6; D not certain. Trimming took 2 bases from V and 0 from J, leaving 11 bases between them. This CDR3 is 17 amino acids long. The germline gives CDR1 MNHEY, CDR2 SVGAGI. The CDR3 spells CASSYRVLPSGANVLTF. The CDR3 DNA reads TGTGCCAGCAGTTACCGGGTCCTTCCCTCTGGGGCCAACGTCCTGACTTTC.

The genes are TRBV28 and TRBJ1-3, with 7 positions matching TRBD1. This CDR3 has 15 residues. V shed 6 bases and J 1 base; nucleotides not matched to a gene: 6. Germline lookup yields CDR1 MDHEN and CDR2 SYDVKM. CDR3 nucleotide sequence: TGTGCCAGCAGACCAGACAGGGCTTCTGGAAACACCATATATTTT. Translating it yields CASRPDRASGNTIYF.

The chain carries TRBV2 and TRBJ2-2, with 10 bases matching TRBD2. The junction had 9 bases not matched to a gene; V was cut back by 6 bases and J by 5 bases. The V gene's germline CDR1 is SNHLY and CDR2 FYNNEI. The CDR3 covers 16 residues. CDR3 protein: CASRMGSGRATGELFF. CDR3 DNA sequence: TGTGCCAGCAGGATGGGGAGCGGGAGGGCTACCGGGGAGCTGTTTTTT.

V gene TRBV13 combines with J gene TRBJ2-7; 8 nucleotides align to TRBD2. Trimming took 5 bases from V and 3 from J; bases not matched to a gene: 9. Germline V CDR1 and CDR2: PRHDT, FYEKMQ (reference sequence). The CDR3 spans 15 residues. The CDR3 coding sequence is TGTGCCAGCAGCCCAGGGCCGGGACTAGACTACGAGCAGTACTTC. Protein: CASSPGPGLDYEQYF.

This clonotype was picked up a small number of times. The V call is TRBV5-1, the J call TRBJ1-4, with 7 bases identical to TRBD1. Trimming removed 4 bases from V and 13 bases from J; junction bases left unmatched: 16. This CDR3 is built from 15 residues. CDR1 is SGHRS and CDR2 is YFSETQ in the germline V gene. Written as DNA, the CDR3 is TGCGCCAGCAGCCCCCTTCACGACAGGGCGCGAAGACTGTTTTTT. It translates to CASSPLHDRARRLFF.

This clonotype was recorded at least ten times. The chain uses TRBV7-9 and TRBJ2-7, with 7 bases identical to TRBD2. The CDR3 runs to 14 residues. Germline assignment: CDR1 SEHNR and CDR2 FQNEAQ (reference sequence). V shed 4 bases, J shed 4 bases, and the junction held 7 bases outside the gene matches. In DNA form, the CDR3 reads TGTGCCAGCAGCTGGACTAGTTCGGATTACGAGCAGTACTTC. The encoded protein is CASSWTSSDYEQYF.

V usage is TRBV5-6 and J usage is TRBJ2-1, with D perhaps matching TRBD1 (5 bases). CDR3 size: 13 residues. CDR1 and CDR2 (germline): SGHDT, YYEEEE. Trimming took 6 bases from V and 8 from J, leaving 15 bases between them. The CDR3 protein is CASNLIKGYEQFF. CDR3 DNA sequence: TGTGCCAGCAATTTGATCAAGGGGTATGAGCAGTTCTTC.

This clonotype was seen only a few times. The V and J genes are TRBV27 and TRBJ2-1; D is possibly TRBD2 (5 bases). CDR1 and CDR2 (germline): MNHEY, SMNVEV (reference sequence). The CDR3 covers 16 residues. With 0 bases removed from V and 0 bases from J, the gap between germline ends came to 9 bases. The chain's CDR3 is CASSLSKRRSYNEQFF. The CDR3 region has the DNA TGTGCCAGCAGTTTATCGAAGCGGCGCTCCTACAATGAGCAGTTCTTC.

This clonotype was found many times. The genes are TRBV6-6 and TRBJ1-1; D gene unclear. The CDR3 sequence is 13 residues long. CDR1 MNHNY and CDR2 SVGAGI come from the germline V gene (reference sequence). Trimming pared 0 bases from V and 6 bases from J, leaving 8 bases between. CDR3 sequence (DNA): TGTGCCAGCAGTTACTCGTGGGGTGCTGAAGCTTTCTTT. Encoded protein: CASSYSWGAEAFF.

This clonotype occurred many times. The V and J genes are TRBV6-1 and TRBJ2-7; no firm D call. V was cut by 5 bases and J by 3 bases, with 8 bases left in between. The CDR3 sequence is 12 residues long. Germline CDR1 reads MNHNS; CDR2 reads SASEGT. CDR3 protein: CASSPPRYEQYF. DNA for the CDR3: TGTGCCAGCAGTCCACCTCGCTACGAGCAGTACTTC.

There are many counts of this clonotype. The chain joins TRBV6-1 to TRBJ2-3; D possibly corresponds to TRBD2 (5 bases). V shed 6 bases and J shed 6 bases, with 19 bases lying between them. The CDR3 is 15 residues long. CDR1 is MNHNS and CDR2 is SASEGT in the germline V gene. The CDR3 bases are TGTGCCAGCAGACCCGGGGTAGCCCCTCGGGATACGCAGTATTTT. This encodes CASRPGVAPRDTQYF.

The J gene is TRBJ2-1, the V gene TRBV19, with 10 bases fitting TRBD2. Germline V lookup: CDR1 LNHDA, CDR2 SQIVND (reference sequence). V dropped 4 bases and J dropped 6; count of bases not matched to a gene: 6. The CDR3 runs 15 residues. In DNA, the CDR3 is TGTGCCAGTAGTACCCTAGCGGGAGATAGCAATGAGCAGTTCTTC. It specifies CASSTLAGDSNEQFF.

In its sample, this clonotype was seen many times. This rearrangement joins TRBV2 to TRBJ1-2; D unresolved. The V and J ends lost 7 bases and 4 bases respectively, with 10 bases between them. Germline lookup yields CDR1 SNHLY and CDR2 FYNNEI. The CDR3 sequence is 12 residues long. Here the CDR3 reads CASIGNTYGYTF. The CDR3 DNA sequence: TGTGCCAGCATAGGGAATACCTATGGCTACACCTTC.

Only a few counts were recorded for this clonotype. This chain connects TRBV4-1 to TRBJ2-4; 7 nucleotides align to TRBD1. Germline values: CDR1 MGHRA, CDR2 YSYEKL. This CDR3 contains 16 residues. V was clipped by 2 bases and J by 6 bases; unmatched bases: 10. CDR3 region: CASSQLTGIGVNIQYF. The CDR3 DNA reads as TGCGCCAGCAGCCAATTGACAGGGATTGGGGTAAACATTCAGTACTTC.

This clonotype came up many times. J is TRBJ2-1 and V is TRBV28; D unclear. CDR3 length equals 13 residues. Trimming removed 3 bases from V and 5 bases from J, with 8 bases in between. Germline CDR1 and CDR2: MDHEN and SYDVKM. The chain's CDR3 is CASSFGLNNEQFF. The CDR3 coding sequence is TGTGCCAGCAGTTTTGGGCTTAACAATGAGCAGTTCTTC.

J is TRBJ1-1 and V is TRBV6-5; 8 nucleotides match TRBD1. This CDR3 is built from 14 residues. The J segment lost 1 base and the V segment lost 4 bases, leaving 2 bases of the junction unmatched. CDR1 is MNHEY, CDR2 SVGAGI, per germline. The DNA for the CDR3 is TGTGCCAGCAGTTGGACAGGGTCGAACACTGAAGCTTTCTTT. Protein: CASSWTGSNTEAFF.

This chain uses TRBV28 with TRBJ1-4; D is uncertain. Per the germline V gene, CDR1 is MDHEN and CDR2 is SYDVKM. CDR3 size: 15 residues. V was pared by 4 bases and J by 7 bases, with 16 bases between. CDR3 in DNA: TGTGCCAGCAGTTCCAATGGGTCCGCTGGTGAAAAACTGTTTTTT. The encoded protein is CASSSNGSAGEKLFF.